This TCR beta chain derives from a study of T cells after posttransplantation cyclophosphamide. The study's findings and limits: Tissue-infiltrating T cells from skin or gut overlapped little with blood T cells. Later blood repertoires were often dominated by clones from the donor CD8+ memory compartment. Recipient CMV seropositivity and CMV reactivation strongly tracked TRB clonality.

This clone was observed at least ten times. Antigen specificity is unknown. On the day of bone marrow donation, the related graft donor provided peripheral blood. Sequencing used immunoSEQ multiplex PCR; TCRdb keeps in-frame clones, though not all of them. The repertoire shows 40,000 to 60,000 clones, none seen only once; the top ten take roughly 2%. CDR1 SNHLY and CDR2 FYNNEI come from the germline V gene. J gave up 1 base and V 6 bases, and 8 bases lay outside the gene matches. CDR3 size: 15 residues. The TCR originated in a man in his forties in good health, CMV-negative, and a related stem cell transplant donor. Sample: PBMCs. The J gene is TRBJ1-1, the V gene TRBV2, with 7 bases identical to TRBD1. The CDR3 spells CASSLWTGRNTEAFF. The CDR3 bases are TGTGCCAGCAGCCTATGGACAGGTCGGAACACTGAAGCTTTCTTT.